The 31 T cell receptor beta chains presented below share a single source sample, sequenced in a study of CD8 T cells in Susac syndrome. Reverse transcription of about 0.5 to 1 ug RNA was carried out with random hexamers. Each CDR3 protein gets one entry after TCRdb re-called the immunoSEQ multiplex PCR reads with MiXCR. The sample includes 170,000 or so distinct CDR3 sequences, approximately 96% seen only once; the top ten take around 0.15%. Sample: CD8+ T cells from PBMCs. The receptors stem from a human donor with multiple sclerosis.

This sequence joins TRBV14 and TRBJ1-3; the match to TRBD1 covers 7 bases. Germline assignment: CDR1 SGHDN and CDR2 FVKESK. V was clipped by 4 bases and J by 8 bases; unmatched bases: 14. The CDR3 has 16 residues. The CDR3 DNA reads TGTGCCAGCAGCCGACTTGTCGCAGGGGGTGGGGACACCATATATTTT. Amino acids: CASSRLVAGGGDTIYF.

J is TRBJ2-1 and V is TRBV28; a possible D gene is TRBD2 (5 bases). Germline V gene lookup returns CDR1 MDHEN and CDR2 SYDVKM. The CDR3 extends over 14 amino acids. Trimming shortened V by 7 bases and J by 9 bases, and 19 bases separated the two germline ends. The CDR3 DNA follows: TGTGCCAGCACCCAACAACGGGGTATCGGTGAGCAGTTCTTC. It specifies CASTQQRGIGEQFF.

This sequence joins TRBV2 and TRBJ1-2, with D uncertain. The CDR3 spans 13 residues. Trimming left V 6 bases short and J 4 bases short, with 12 bases between. The germline CDR1 and CDR2 sequences are SNHLY and FYNNEI. DNA for the CDR3: TGTGCCAGCAGCCCTCCGGACGCCTATGGCTACACCTTC. Protein sequence: CASSPPDAYGYTF.

The chain uses TRBV5-1 and TRBJ2-7, with a tentative D call TRBD1 (5 bases). The CDR3 runs 13 residues. The V gene's germline CDR1 is SGHRS and CDR2 YFSETQ. V shed 1 base and J shed 6 bases, with 11 bases lying between them. In nucleotides, the CDR3 is TGCGCCAGCAGCTTGATGACAGCCTCCGAGCAGTACTTC. This codes for CASSLMTASEQYF.

In DNA, the CDR3 is TGTGCCAGCAGTTTCCGCCGGGACAGGGGCCTTACCTACAATGAGCAGTTCTTC. Protein sequence: CASSFRRDRGLTYNEQFF. The chain combines TRBV6-5 with TRBJ2-1; 10 bases are a match to TRBD1. The CDR3 is 18 amino acids. Germline trimming cut 4 bases from V and 2 bases from J; bases unmatched to any gene: 11. The V gene's germline CDR1 is MNHEY and CDR2 SVGAGI.

This sequence joins TRBV19 and TRBJ2-5; 7 bases agree with TRBD1. Germline assignment: CDR1 LNHDA and CDR2 SQIVND (reference sequence). Trimming removed 9 bases from V and 5 bases from J; junction bases left unmatched: 6. The CDR3 runs 12 residues. CDR3: CARADRTETQYF. CDR3 sequence (DNA): TGTGCCAGGGCGGACAGGACTGAGACCCAGTACTTC.

V gene TRBV9 combines with J gene TRBJ2-2; 11 bases fit TRBD2. The CDR3 is made up of 15 amino acids. The germline V gene has CDR1 SGDLS and CDR2 YYNGEE. Trimming at V came to 4 bases and at J to 6 bases, leaving 5 bases not matched to a gene. Here the CDR3 reads CASSIYSGRAGELFF. The CDR3, as DNA: TGTGCCAGCAGCATCTATAGCGGGAGGGCCGGGGAGCTGTTTTTT.

The chain is built from TRBV6-6 and TRBJ2-7; no firm D call. V lost 0 bases and J 5 bases, leaving 14 bases between the germline ends. CDR3 length equals 15 residues. Germline lookup yields CDR1 MNHNY and CDR2 SVGAGI (reference sequence). CDR3 region: CASSYSIDLANEQYF. DNA of the CDR3: TGTGCCAGCAGTTACTCGATTGACCTGGCCAACGAGCAGTACTTC.

This chain links TRBV29-1 with TRBJ2-1; 8 bases match TRBD1. The length of the CDR3 is 15 residues. The germline V gene has CDR1 SQVTM and CDR2 ANQGSEA. Unmatched junction bases numbered 20, after V lost 6 bases and J lost 13 bases. The CDR3 loop is CSVCGQGIASDFQFF. CDR3 in DNA: TGCAGCGTCTGCGGACAGGGAATTGCTAGCGATTTTCAGTTCTTC.

This CDR3 reads CSVVPSGSEQFF. Written as DNA, the CDR3 is TGCAGCGTAGTCCCGAGCGGGAGTGAGCAGTTCTTC. The genes are TRBV29-1 and TRBJ2-1; TRBD2 matches at 8 bases. This CDR3 region has 12 residues. Trimming took 6 bases from V and 9 from J; bases not matched to a gene: 7. From germline, CDR1 is SQVTM and CDR2 ANQGSEA.

The chain combines TRBV30 with TRBJ2-1; D possibly uses TRBD1 or TRBD2 (5 bases each). Germline loops: CDR1 GTSNPN, CDR2 SVGIG (reference sequence). Trimming shortened V by 4 bases and J by 10 bases, and 23 bases separated the two germline ends. This CDR3 spans 15 amino acids. In DNA form, the CDR3 reads TGTGCCTGGACAGCGGAGGACTCCCAGGGTGGAGAGCAGTTCTTC. Its translation is CAWTAEDSQGGEQFF.

J is TRBJ2-5 and V is TRBV6-1, with no clear D. V lost 2 bases and J 5 bases, leaving 6 bases between the germline ends. CDR1 is MNHNS and CDR2 is SASEGT in the germline V gene. CDR3 length: 12 residues. The CDR3 DNA follows: TGTGCCAGCAGTGAAACTGGGGAGACCCAGTACTTC. Protein: CASSETGETQYF.

V usage is TRBV7-9 and J usage is TRBJ2-3, with TRBD2 matching 10 bases. After removal of 6 bases from V and 0 bases from J, the junction contained 12 bases not matched to a gene. Germline loops: CDR1 SEHNR, CDR2 FQNEAQ (reference sequence). This CDR3 has 18 residues. Here the CDR3 DNA reads TGTGCCAGCAGGCCAGGACTAGCGGACACTACTAGCACAGATACGCAGTATTTT. Protein sequence: CASRPGLADTTSTDTQYF.

The J gene is TRBJ2-5, the V gene TRBV12-5; D remains ambiguous. Between the trimmed V and J ends, which lost 5 bases and 7 bases, there was a span of 11 bases. This CDR3 spans 12 amino acids. Germline CDR1 and CDR2: LGHNT and FRNRAP. CDR3 sequence (DNA): TGTGCTAGTGGTCCATCAGTTGTGACCCAGTACTTC. Amino acids: CASGPSVVTQYF.

This clonotype was observed once. V and J are TRBV4-1 and TRBJ1-3; D is unresolved. V lost 5 bases and J lost 3, with 2 bases in between. CDR1 is MGHRA, CDR2 YSYEKL, per germline. There are 11 residues in the CDR3. CDR3 bases: TGCGCCAGCAGCAATGGAAACACCATATATTTT. It codes for CASSNGNTIYF.

The chain joins TRBV6-5 to TRBJ2-3, with unresolved D. The CDR3 contains 15 residues. V gave up 3 bases and J gave up 2 bases, with 12 bases separating them. The germline CDR1 and CDR2 sequences are MNHEY and SVGAGI. The chain's CDR3 is CASSYRLENTDTQYF. The CDR3 DNA reads as TGTGCCAGCAGTTATCGCCTCGAGAACACAGATACGCAGTATTTT.

This clonotype was recorded once. The V gene is TRBV3-1, the J gene TRBJ2-5; no clear D gene. The CDR3 sequence is 15 residues long. Germline V gene lookup returns CDR1 LGHDT and CDR2 YNNKEL (reference sequence). With 0 bases removed from V and 4 bases from J, the gap between germline ends came to 12 bases. The CDR3 here is CASSQEFGRSETQYF. For the CDR3, the DNA is TGTGCCAGCAGCCAAGAGTTCGGCAGGTCAGAGACCCAGTACTTC.

V usage is TRBV4-1 and J usage is TRBJ1-1; D gene unclear. CDR1 is MGHRA, CDR2 YSYEKL, per germline. Trimming removed 0 bases from V and 3 bases from J, with 14 bases in between. CDR3 length: 16 residues. The CDR3 is CASSQEAGDAYTEAFF. CDR3 sequence (DNA): TGCGCCAGCAGCCAAGAGGCCGGGGATGCTTACACTGAAGCTTTCTTT.

The rearrangement uses TRBV28 and TRBJ2-2; D is unclear. From germline, CDR1 is MDHEN and CDR2 SYDVKM. V lost 4 bases and J lost 9, with 15 bases in between. The CDR3 loop spans 14 amino acids. The CDR3 sequence is CASSYTLGNWELFF. CDR3 nucleotide sequence: TGTGCCAGCAGTTATACGCTGGGAAACTGGGAGCTGTTTTTT. The full variable domain, rest sourced from reference TRBV28 and TRBJ2-2, is DVKVTQSSRYLVKRTGEKVFLECVQDMDHENMFWYRQDPGLGLRLIYFSYDVKMKEKGDIPEGYSVSREKKERFSLILESASTNQTSMYLCASSYTLGNWELFFGEGSRLTVL.

This chain links TRBV7-9 with TRBJ2-1; 9 nucleotides line up with TRBD2. This CDR3 spans 13 amino acids. Germline V gene lookup returns CDR1 SEHNR and CDR2 FQNEAQ (reference sequence). V shed 11 bases and J 7 bases; nucleotides not matched to a gene: 9. CDR3 sequence reads: CAPGGLAGNEQFF. CDR3 sequence (DNA): TGTGCCCCCGGGGGGCTAGCGGGGAATGAGCAGTTCTTC.

The chain is built from TRBV11-2 and TRBJ2-1; tentative D call: TRBD2 (6 bases). Germline V lookup: CDR1 SGHAT, CDR2 FQNNGV. Trimming shortened V by 7 bases and J by 4 bases, and 11 bases separated the two germline ends. CDR3 length: 13 residues. CDR3 region: CASTVDYYNEQFF. The CDR3 DNA reads TGTGCCAGCACCGTGGACTATTACAATGAGCAGTTCTTC.

J is TRBJ2-3 and V is TRBV13, with D unresolved. The CDR3 spans 13 residues. The germline gives CDR1 PRHDT, CDR2 FYEKMQ (reference sequence). Trimming removed 4 bases from V and 4 bases from J, with 9 bases in between. The CDR3 here is CASSSGNSDTQYF. In DNA form, the CDR3 reads TGTGCCAGCAGCTCTGGGAACTCAGATACGCAGTATTTT.

CDR3 coding DNA: TGTGCCAGTAACTCACTTGAGGGCACTGAAGCTTTCTTT. It encodes CASNSLEGTEAFF. The V gene is TRBV19, the J gene TRBJ1-1; D ambiguous. CDR3 length: 13 amino acids. CDR1 is LNHDA, CDR2 SQIVND, per germline (reference sequence). The V end lost 7 bases, the J end lost 4 bases, and 13 bases lay between the germline ends.

The V call is TRBV30, the J call TRBJ2-1; D is unclear. Germline V gives CDR1 GTSNPN, CDR2 SVGIG (reference sequence). The CDR3 contains 11 residues. The ends were cut back, 0 bases at V and 8 bases at J, with 5 bases in the middle. This CDR3 reads CAWSVDYEQFF. The CDR3 DNA sequence: TGTGCCTGGAGTGTCGACTATGAGCAGTTCTTC.

The V gene is TRBV2, the J gene TRBJ2-7; TRBD1 matches 11 bases. This CDR3 comprises 16 residues. In germline, CDR1 is SNHLY, CDR2 FYNNEI. The ends lost 4 bases at V and 4 bases at J; junction bases unmatched: 9. Written as DNA, the CDR3 is TGTGCCAGCAGTGTAAGGGGACAGGGGGTCAAGTACGAGCAGTACTTC. This codes for CASSVRGQGVKYEQYF.

The chain joins TRBV20-1 to TRBJ2-5, with 11 bases that match TRBD1. Germline loops: CDR1 DFQATT, CDR2 SNEGSKA (reference sequence). The CDR3 is 13 residues long. V shed 6 bases, J shed 6 bases, and the junction held 6 bases outside the gene matches. The CDR3 region has the DNA TGCAGTGCGCGGGACAGGGGGTCGAAGACCCAGTACTTC. This translates into CSARDRGSKTQYF.

The rearrangement links TRBV27 to TRBJ2-5, with D maybe TRBD1 (6 bases). CDR3 length equals 15 residues. Between the trimmed V and J ends, which lost 5 bases and 0 bases, there was a span of 13 bases. Germline CDR1 is MNHEY and CDR2 is SMNVEV (reference sequence). The CDR3 here is CASSPLDRYQETQYF. The CDR3 bases are TGTGCCAGCAGTCCCCTCGACAGGTACCAAGAGACCCAGTACTTC.

This clonotype occurred a few times. The V and J genes are TRBV9 and TRBJ2-3, with 10 bases matching TRBD2. The germline V gene has CDR1 SGDLS and CDR2 YYNGEE. The CDR3 has 15 amino acids. The V and J ends lost 5 bases and 0 bases, in that order; junction bases with no gene match: 3. CDR3 residues: CASSPSGGSTDTQYF. DNA of the CDR3: TGTGCCAGCAGTCCTAGCGGGGGTAGCACAGATACGCAGTATTTT.

The chain has TRBV6-2 or TRBV6-3 and TRBJ2-3; tentatively, D is TRBD2 (5 bases). Germline V CDR1 and CDR2: MNHEY, SVGEGT. This CDR3 spans 12 amino acids. V shed 0 bases and J shed 14 bases, with 12 bases lying between them. CDR3 DNA sequence: TGTGCCAGCAGTTACTCACTCGGGGTTTGGTATTTT. Amino acid sequence: CASSYSLGVWYF.

CDR3 coding DNA: TGTGCCAGCAGTTCTTACAGGGAATTCTACGAGCAGTACTTC. The encoded protein is CASSSYREFYEQYF. V is TRBV6-2 or TRBV6-3 and J is TRBJ2-7, with a weak D call TRBD1 (6 bases). Looked up from germline, CDR1 is MNHEY and CDR2 is SVGEGT. With 4 bases removed from V and 3 bases from J, the gap between germline ends came to 13 bases. The CDR3 length is 14 residues.

The V call is TRBV9, the J call TRBJ2-6; 8 bases are shared with TRBD1. This CDR3 is built from 16 residues. The junction had 5 bases not matched to a gene; V was cut back by 4 bases and J by 2 bases. Germline-derived CDR1 and CDR2 are SGDLS and YYNGEE. The CDR3 nucleotides are TGTGCCAGCAGCACCCAGGGGGCCGCTGGGGCCAACGTCCTGACTTTC. This gives the protein CASSTQGAAGANVLTF.